The rows below give T cell receptor beta chains drawn from one sample of a study of T cells in Graves' hyperthyroidism and ophthalmopathy. TCRdb recomputed calls from the multiplex PCR reads with MiXCR, one row per CDR3 protein. The table has over 450,000 distinct CDR3 sequences, roughly 17% seen once. Source material: blood. All receptors derive from a woman aged 18 to 35 with Graves' ophthalmopathy. The CDR3 runs from the conserved cysteine through the conserved F or W. The D gene is left open where the match is weak. A row's size may be missing; if present it is once, few, many or a size class.

size: .
J: TRBJ2-1
length: 14
V: TRBV9
D: TRBD2
DNA: TGTGCCAGCAGCCCCCTTGGTAGCGGGGTTGAGCAGTTCTTC
CDR3: CASSPLGSGVEQFF

size: many
J: TRBJ2-3
length: 17
V: TRBV28
D: .
DNA: TGTGCCAGCAGCTCAATCTTGAGCATACCCTTCACAGATACGCAGTATTTT
CDR3: CASSSILSIPFTDTQYF

size: .
J: TRBJ2-1
length: 16
V: TRBV3-1
D: TRBD2
DNA: TGTGCCAGCAGCCAAGATCTAGCGGCCCCTGGGGATGAGCAGTTCTTC
CDR3: CASSQDLAAPGDEQFF

size: .
J: TRBJ2-3
length: 16
V: TRBV4-1
D: .
DNA: TGCGCCAGCAGCCAAGTATCGGAGGGAGTAGGAGATACGCAGTATTTT
CDR3: CASSQVSEGVGDTQYF

size: many
J: TRBJ2-7
length: 14
V: TRBV28
D: .
DNA: TGTGCCAGCAGTTGGGGTAGTCCTCCCTACGAGCAGTACTTC
CDR3: CASSWGSPPYEQYF

size: many
J: TRBJ1-2
length: 16
V: TRBV2
D: .
DNA: TGTGCCAGCAGCCCCAGGAGTCGATTTAGGGACTATGGCTACACCTTC
CDR3: CASSPRSRFRDYGYTF

size: many
J: TRBJ1-5
length: 13
V: TRBV30
D: .
DNA: TGTGCCTGGAGTGTTGGAGCGAATCAGCCCCAGCATTTT
CDR3: CAWSVGANQPQHF

size: many
J: TRBJ1-4
length: 14
V: TRBV20-1
D: TRBD1
DNA: TGCAGTGCTAGAAGGGGGACAGGAAATGAAAAACTGTTTTTT
CDR3: CSARRGTGNEKLFF

size: few
J: TRBJ2-5
length: 15
V: TRBV5-6
D: .
DNA: TGTGCCAGCAGCTTGGCAGGAACCCCCCAAGAGACCCAGTACTTC
CDR3: CASSLAGTPQETQYF

size: many
J: TRBJ1-1
length: 14
V: TRBV30
D: .
DNA: TGTGCCTGGAGTGTAGGCCAGGGGCAGTCTGAAGCTTTCTTT
CDR3: CAWSVGQGQSEAFF

size: few
J: TRBJ2-1
length: 15
V: TRBV10-3
D: .
DNA: TGTGCCATCAGTGATCGGACAGTCGGTCACAATGAGCAGTTCTTC
CDR3: CAISDRTVGHNEQFF

size: few
J: TRBJ1-5
length: 16
V: TRBV18
D: .
DNA: TGTGCCAGCTCACCTACAGGGCCCACCACCCGTGAGCCCCAGCATTTT
CDR3: CASSPTGPTTREPQHF

size: few
J: TRBJ1-1
length: 16
V: TRBV19
D: .
DNA: TGTGCCAGTAGTGCCACGCCAGGGCGGACGAACACTGAAGCTTTCTTT
CDR3: CASSATPGRTNTEAFF

size: .
J: TRBJ2-1
length: 15
V: TRBV15
D: .
DNA: TGTGCCACCAGCAGAGGGCGGGAATTGGGGAATGAGCAGTTCTTC
CDR3: CATSRGRELGNEQFF

size: many
J: TRBJ2-7
length: 16
V: TRBV5-1
D: .
DNA: TGCGCCAGCAGCTCGAGAAGACAGGCTGAAACCTACGAGCAGTACTTC
CDR3: CASSSRRQAETYEQYF

size: .
J: TRBJ2-7
length: 12
V: TRBV7-9
D: .
DNA: TGTGCCAGCAGCTCGTATCTTTACGAGCAGTACTTC
CDR3: CASSSYLYEQYF

size: many
J: TRBJ2-5
length: 16
V: TRBV27
D: TRBD2
DNA: TGTGCCAGCAGTCCCATAGCGGGGGAGCCTACCGAGACCCAGTACTTC
CDR3: CASSPIAGEPTETQYF

size: few
J: TRBJ1-5
length: 13
V: TRBV6-5
D: .
DNA: TGTGCCAGCAGTTACGACACCGATCAGCCCCAGCATTTT
CDR3: CASSYDTDQPQHF

size: many
J: TRBJ2-3
length: 15
V: TRBV11-2
D: TRBD1
DNA: TGTGCCAGCAATAACGGACAGGGCCGGGGGGATACGCAGTATTTT
CDR3: CASNNGQGRGDTQYF

size: .
J: TRBJ2-7
length: 15
V: TRBV13
D: TRBD2
DNA: TGTGCCAGCAGCTTAGGATTTAGCGGGGGAAACGAGCAGTACTTC
CDR3: CASSLGFSGGNEQYF

size: .
J: TRBJ1-4
length: 13
V: TRBV6-5
D: .
DNA: TGTGCCAGCAGTTACGACCGGTTGGCAAAACTGTTTTTT
CDR3: CASSYDRLAKLFF

size: once
J: TRBJ2-5
length: 16
V: TRBV14
D: TRBD2
DNA: TGTGCCAGCAGCCAAGATCTCGGACTAGCGGTTGAGACCCAGTACTTC
CDR3: CASSQDLGLAVETQYF

size: .
J: TRBJ2-7
length: 15
V: TRBV27
D: .
DNA: TGTGCCAGCAGTTTAGTGGGGCCAGGGTCTTACGAGCAGTACTTC
CDR3: CASSLVGPGSYEQYF

size: many
J: TRBJ1-5
length: 15
V: TRBV2
D: .
DNA: TGTGCCAGCAGTGTGTCCGAACCCGGGGATCAGCCCCAGCATTTT
CDR3: CASSVSEPGDQPQHF

size: .
J: TRBJ1-2
length: 17
V: TRBV14
D: .
DNA: TGTGCCAGCAGCCGAAGAGTAATCCAGGGTGCTAACTATGGCTACACCTTC
CDR3: CASSRRVIQGANYGYTF

size: few
J: TRBJ2-2
length: 17
V: TRBV25-1
D: .
DNA: TGTGCCAGCAGTGAAACAAGGACAGTGACGAACACCGGGGAGCTGTTTTTT
CDR3: CASSETRTVTNTGELFF

size: many
J: TRBJ1-4
length: 14
V: TRBV9
D: .
DNA: TGTGCCAGCAGCGTAGGCAGGGGTGGCGAAAAACTGTTTTTT
CDR3: CASSVGRGGEKLFF

size: .
J: TRBJ1-5
length: 14
V: TRBV29-1
D: TRBD1
DNA: TGCAGCGTTCAACAGGGGGGGAGCAATCAGCCCCAGCATTTT
CDR3: CSVQQGGSNQPQHF

size: .
J: TRBJ2-2
length: 16
V: TRBV7-9
D: TRBD1
DNA: TGTGCCAGCAGCTCCGGGGACAGGGGTGTTGCCGGGGAGCTGTTTTTT
CDR3: CASSSGDRGVAGELFF

size: many
J: TRBJ2-2
length: 13
V: TRBV20-1
D: .
DNA: TGCAGTGCTGCTACTGGGTACACCGGGGAGCTGTTTTTT
CDR3: CSAATGYTGELFF